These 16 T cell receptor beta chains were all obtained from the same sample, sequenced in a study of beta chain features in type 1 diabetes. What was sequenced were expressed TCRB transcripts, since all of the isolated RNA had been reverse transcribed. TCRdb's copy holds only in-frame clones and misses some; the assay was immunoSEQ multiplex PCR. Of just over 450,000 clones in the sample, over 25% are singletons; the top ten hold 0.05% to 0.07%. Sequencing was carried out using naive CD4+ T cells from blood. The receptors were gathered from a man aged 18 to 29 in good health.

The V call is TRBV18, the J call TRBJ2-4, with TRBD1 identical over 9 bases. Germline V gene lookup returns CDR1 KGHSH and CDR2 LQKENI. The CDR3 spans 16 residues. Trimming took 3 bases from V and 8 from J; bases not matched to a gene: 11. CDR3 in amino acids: CASSPGQGFSWDIQYF. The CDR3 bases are TGTGCCAGCTCACCGGGACAGGGTTTTTCCTGGGACATTCAGTACTTC.

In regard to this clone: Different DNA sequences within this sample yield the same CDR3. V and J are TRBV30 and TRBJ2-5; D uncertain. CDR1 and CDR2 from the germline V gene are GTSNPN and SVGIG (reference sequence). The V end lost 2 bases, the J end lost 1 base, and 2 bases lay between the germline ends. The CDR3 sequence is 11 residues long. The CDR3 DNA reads TGTGCCTGGAGTCCCCAAGAGACCCAGTACTTC. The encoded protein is CAWSPQETQYF. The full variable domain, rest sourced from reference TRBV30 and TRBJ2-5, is SQTIHQWPATLVQPVGSPLSLECTVEGTSNPNLYWYRQAAGRGLQLLFYSVGIGQISSEVPQNLSASRPQDRQFILSSKKLLLSDSGFYLCAWSPQETQYFGPGTRLLVL.

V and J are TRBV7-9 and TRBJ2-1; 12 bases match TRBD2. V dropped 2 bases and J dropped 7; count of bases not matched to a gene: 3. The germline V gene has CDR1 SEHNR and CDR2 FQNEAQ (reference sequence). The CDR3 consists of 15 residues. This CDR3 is CASSLTSGRWNEQFF. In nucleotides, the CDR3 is TGTGCCAGCAGCTTAACTAGCGGGAGGTGGAATGAGCAGTTCTTC.

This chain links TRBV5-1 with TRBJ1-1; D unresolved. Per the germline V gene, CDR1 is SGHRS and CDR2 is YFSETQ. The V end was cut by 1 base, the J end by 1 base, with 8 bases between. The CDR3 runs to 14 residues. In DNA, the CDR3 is TGCGCCAGCAGCTTGAGGACGGGGAACACTGAAGCTTTCTTT. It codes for CASSLRTGNTEAFF.

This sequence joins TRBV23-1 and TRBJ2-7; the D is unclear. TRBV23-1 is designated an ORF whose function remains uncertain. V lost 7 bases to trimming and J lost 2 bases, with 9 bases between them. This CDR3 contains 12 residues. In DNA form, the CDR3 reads TGCGCCAGCATTAAGCCTACCTACGAGCAGTACTTC. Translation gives CASIKPTYEQYF.

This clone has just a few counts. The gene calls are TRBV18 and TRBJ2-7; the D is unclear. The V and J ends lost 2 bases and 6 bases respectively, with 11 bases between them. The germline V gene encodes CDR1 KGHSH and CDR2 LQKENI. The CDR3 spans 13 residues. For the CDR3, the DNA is TGTGCCAGCTCACCAGGCGGATGGGTCGAGCAGTACTTC. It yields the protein CASSPGGWVEQYF. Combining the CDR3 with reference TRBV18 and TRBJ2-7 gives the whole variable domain NAGVMQNPRHLVRRRGQEARLRCSPMKGHSHVYWYRQLPEEGLKFMVYLQKENIIDESGMPKERFSAEFPKEGPSILRIQQVVRGDSAAYFCASSPGGWVEQYFGPGTRLTVT.

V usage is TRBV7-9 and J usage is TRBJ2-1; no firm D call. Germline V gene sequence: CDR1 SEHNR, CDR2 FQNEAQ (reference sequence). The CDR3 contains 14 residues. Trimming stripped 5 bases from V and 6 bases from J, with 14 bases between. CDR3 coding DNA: TGTGCCAGCAGCCCGGGCCTATTCCCCAATGAGCAGTTCTTC. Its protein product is CASSPGLFPNEQFF.

The CDR3 is CASKAGDVKTGELFF. CDR3 nucleotides: TGTGCCAGCAAGGCAGGGGACGTAAAAACCGGGGAGCTGTTTTTT. The chain recombines TRBV2 with TRBJ2-2; D perhaps matches TRBD1 (6 bases). Germline assignment: CDR1 SNHLY and CDR2 FYNNEI. The CDR3 loop spans 15 amino acids. V lost 7 bases and J 5 bases, leaving 17 bases between the germline ends.

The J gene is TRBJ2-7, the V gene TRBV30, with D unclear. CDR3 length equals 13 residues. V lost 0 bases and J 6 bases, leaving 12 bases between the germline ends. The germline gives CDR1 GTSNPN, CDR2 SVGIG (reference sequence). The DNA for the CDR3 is TGTGCCTGGAGTGTATATGGGCGGTTCGAGCAGTACTTC. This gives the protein CAWSVYGRFEQYF.

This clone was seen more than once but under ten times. The CDR3 sequence: CAWSSLGADTQYF. CDR3 DNA sequence: TGTGCCTGGAGCAGTCTGGGGGCAGATACGCAGTATTTT. This chain connects TRBV30 to TRBJ2-3; D might be TRBD1 or TRBD2, each matching 5 bases. This CDR3 is built from 13 residues. Germline V lookup: CDR1 GTSNPN, CDR2 SVGIG (reference sequence). V was cut by 3 bases and J by 4 bases, with 11 bases left in between.

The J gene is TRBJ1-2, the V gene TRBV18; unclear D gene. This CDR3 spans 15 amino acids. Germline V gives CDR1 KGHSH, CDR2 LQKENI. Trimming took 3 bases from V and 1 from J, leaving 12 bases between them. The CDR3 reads CASSPDLEVNYGYTF. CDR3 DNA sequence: TGTGCCAGCTCACCCGATCTAGAAGTTAACTATGGCTACACCTTC.

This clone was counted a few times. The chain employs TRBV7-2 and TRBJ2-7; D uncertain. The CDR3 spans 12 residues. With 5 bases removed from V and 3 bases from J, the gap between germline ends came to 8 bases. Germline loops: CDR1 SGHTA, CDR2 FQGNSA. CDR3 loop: CASSPMNYEQYF. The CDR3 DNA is TGTGCCAGCAGCCCAATGAACTACGAGCAGTACTTC.

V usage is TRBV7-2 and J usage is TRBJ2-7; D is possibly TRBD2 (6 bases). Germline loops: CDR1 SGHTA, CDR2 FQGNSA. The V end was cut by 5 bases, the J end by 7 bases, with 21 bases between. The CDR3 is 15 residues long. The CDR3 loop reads CASSLAGGTTLEQYF. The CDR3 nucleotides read TGTGCCAGCAGCCTGGCCGGGGGAACTACCTTGGAGCAGTACTTC.

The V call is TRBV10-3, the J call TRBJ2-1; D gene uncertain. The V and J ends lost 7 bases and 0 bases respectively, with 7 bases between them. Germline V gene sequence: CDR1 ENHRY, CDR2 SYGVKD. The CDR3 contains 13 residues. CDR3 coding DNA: TGTGCCATCACAACGAGCTCCTACAATGAGCAGTTCTTC. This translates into CAITTSSYNEQFF.

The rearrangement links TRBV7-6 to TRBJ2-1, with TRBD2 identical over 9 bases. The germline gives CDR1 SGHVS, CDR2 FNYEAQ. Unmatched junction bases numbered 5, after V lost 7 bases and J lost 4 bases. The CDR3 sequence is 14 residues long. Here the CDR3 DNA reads TGTGCCAGCACACGACTAGCGGAGTACAATGAGCAGTTCTTC. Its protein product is CASTRLAEYNEQFF.

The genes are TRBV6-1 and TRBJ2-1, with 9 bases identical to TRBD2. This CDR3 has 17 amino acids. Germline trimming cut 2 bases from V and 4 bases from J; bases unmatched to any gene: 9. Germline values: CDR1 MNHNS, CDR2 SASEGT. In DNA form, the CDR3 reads TGTGCCAGCAGTGAATTGGGCCCTAGCGGGAATTACAATGAGCAGTTCTTC. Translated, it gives CASSELGPSGNYNEQFF.